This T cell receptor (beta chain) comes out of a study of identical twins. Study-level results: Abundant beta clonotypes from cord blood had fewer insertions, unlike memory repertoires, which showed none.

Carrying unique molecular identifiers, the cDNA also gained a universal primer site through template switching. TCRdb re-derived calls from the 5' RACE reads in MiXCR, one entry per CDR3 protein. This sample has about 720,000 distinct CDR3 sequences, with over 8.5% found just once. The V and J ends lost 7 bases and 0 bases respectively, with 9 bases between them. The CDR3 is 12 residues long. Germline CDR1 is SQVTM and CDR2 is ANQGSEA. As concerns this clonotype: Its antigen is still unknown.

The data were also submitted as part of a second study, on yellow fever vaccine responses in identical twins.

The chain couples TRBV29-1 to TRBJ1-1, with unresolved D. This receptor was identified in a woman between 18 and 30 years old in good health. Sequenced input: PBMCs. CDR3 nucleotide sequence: TGCAGCGCGGACGGACTGAACACTGAAGCTTTCTTT. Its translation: CSADGLNTEAFF.